This note documents a single T cell receptor (beta chain) sequence. What it binds is unknown. This entry is derived from a study of T cell responses to AZD1222 COVID-19 vaccine. From germline, CDR1 is SGHRS and CDR2 YFSETQ. This CDR3 is 17 amino acids long. Trimming pared 0 bases from V and 2 bases from J, leaving 16 bases between. Study-wide findings and caveats: In the spike-specific TCR repertoire, nearly half reportedly target unmutated variant regions.

Sequencing was performed with immunoSEQ multiplex PCR; in TCRdb, only in-frame clones are kept and a portion is missing. Of 160,000 or so clones in the sample, roughly 90% were seen once. Sequencing used peripheral blood, obtained 28 days after the second AZD1222 dose. The genes are TRBV5-1 and TRBJ2-3; no clear D gene. This TCR was sampled from an adult who received the AZD1222 COVID-19 vaccine. The CDR3 sequence is CASSLAQSRASTDTQYF. Here the CDR3 DNA reads TGCGCCAGCAGCTTGGCACAGTCCAGAGCCTCCACAGATACGCAGTATTTT.